This record looks at one TCR beta chain sequence and its context. Its cognate antigen is unknown. The sample comes from a study of T cell repertoires in cytomegalovirus infection. Study context: From public TCR beta signatures came an indication of both CMV infection and matching HLA type. Study-wide findings and caveats: Cumulative public TCR beta family frequency identified carriers of CMV plus the relevant HLA. Ex vivo responses were dominated by HLA-C-restricted CMV-specific TCR beta clonotypes.

Trimming took 5 bases from V and 4 from J, leaving 16 bases between them. CDR3 length: 15 amino acids. CDR1 and CDR2 from the germline V gene are SGHTA and FQGNSA. Each CDR3 protein is one row after TCRdb ran MiXCR on the reads. The top ten clones hold about 23% of a sample with around 200,000 distinct CDR3 sequences, approximately 18% of them seen once. The genes are TRBV7-2 and TRBJ2-3, with D unresolved. Sequencing was performed on CD8+ T cells from PBMCs. This sequence originates from a human donor in good health (CMV status not recorded). Some clones in this sample may be carry-over from other donors' samples. The CDR3 DNA sequence: TGTGCCAGCAGCGGTCCGGGCCCCACTCCAGATACGCAGTATTTT. Its translation: CASSGPGPTPDTQYF. Based on the CDR3 plus reference TRBV7-2 and TRBJ2-3, the full variable domain is GAGVSQSPSNKVTEKGKDVELRCDPISGHTALYWYRQSLGQGLEFLIYFQGNSAPDKSGLPSDRFSAERTGGSVSTLTIQRTQQEDSAVYLCASSGPGPTPDTQYFGPGTRLTVL.